What follows describes a single T cell receptor (beta chain). Per the original data handling: Estimation of nucleated cell counts relied on the amplification of reference gene primers. Only in-frame clones appear in the TCRdb table, and some are missing; sequencing was by immunoSEQ multiplex PCR. The V and J calls and clone size are taken from that table; D and trimming were inferred from the DNA. The repertoire includes roughly 120,000 clones, less than 75% of them detected once, and 0.86% sits in the top ten. The sample belongs to a study of blood T cell repertoires in COVID-19. Study-wide background: The United States, Italy and Spain were the sources of the acute and convalescent COVID-19 samples.

V was shortened by 6 bases and J by 4 bases, with 14 bases between the two germline ends. The CDR3 sequence is 14 residues long. Germline V lookup: CDR1 LGHNA, CDR2 YNFKEQ. The clonotype originates from a human donor with acute or convalescent COVID-19. The donor label of this sample is uncertain. Sequenced input: peripheral blood. This chain links TRBV4-2 with TRBJ2-3, with D hard to call. The chain's CDR3 is CASSKGLVADTQYF. The CDR3 DNA sequence: TGTGCCAGCAGTAAAGGTCTAGTCGCAGATACGCAGTATTTT.